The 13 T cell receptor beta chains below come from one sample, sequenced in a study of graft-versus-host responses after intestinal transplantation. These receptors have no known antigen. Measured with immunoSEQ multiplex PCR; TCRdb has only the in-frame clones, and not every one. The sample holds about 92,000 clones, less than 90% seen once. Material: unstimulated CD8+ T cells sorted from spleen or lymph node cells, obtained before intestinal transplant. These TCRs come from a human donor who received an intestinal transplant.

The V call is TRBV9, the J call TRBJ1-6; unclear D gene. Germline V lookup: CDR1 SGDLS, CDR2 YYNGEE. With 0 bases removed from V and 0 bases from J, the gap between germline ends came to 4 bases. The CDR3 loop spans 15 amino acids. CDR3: CASSVGSSYNSPLHF. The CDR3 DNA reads TGTGCCAGCAGCGTAGGGAGCTCCTATAATTCACCCCTCCACTTT.

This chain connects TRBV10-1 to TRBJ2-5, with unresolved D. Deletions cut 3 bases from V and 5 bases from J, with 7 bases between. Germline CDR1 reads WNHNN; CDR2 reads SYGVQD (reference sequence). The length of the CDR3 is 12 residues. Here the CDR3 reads CASSDGGETQYF. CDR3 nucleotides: TGCGCCAGCAGTGACGGCGGTGAGACCCAGTACTTC.

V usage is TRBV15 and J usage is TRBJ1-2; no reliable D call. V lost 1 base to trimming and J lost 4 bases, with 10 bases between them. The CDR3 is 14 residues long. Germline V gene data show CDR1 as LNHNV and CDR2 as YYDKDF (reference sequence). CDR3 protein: CATSRVRAGYGYTF. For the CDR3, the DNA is TGTGCCACCAGCAGAGTACGGGCGGGCTATGGCTACACCTTC.

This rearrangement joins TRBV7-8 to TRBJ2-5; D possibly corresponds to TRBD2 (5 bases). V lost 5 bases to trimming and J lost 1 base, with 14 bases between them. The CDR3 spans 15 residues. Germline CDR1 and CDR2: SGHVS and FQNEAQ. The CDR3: CASSTPSGSQETQYF. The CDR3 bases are TGTGCCAGCAGCACGCCATCGGGGAGCCAAGAGACCCAGTACTTC.

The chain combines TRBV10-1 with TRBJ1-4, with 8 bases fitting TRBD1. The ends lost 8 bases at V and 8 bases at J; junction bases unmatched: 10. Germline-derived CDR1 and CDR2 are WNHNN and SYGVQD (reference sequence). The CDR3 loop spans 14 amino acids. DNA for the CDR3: TGCGCCAGCGGACACAGGGGGATAAAGGAAAAACTGTTTTTT. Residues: CASGHRGIKEKLFF.

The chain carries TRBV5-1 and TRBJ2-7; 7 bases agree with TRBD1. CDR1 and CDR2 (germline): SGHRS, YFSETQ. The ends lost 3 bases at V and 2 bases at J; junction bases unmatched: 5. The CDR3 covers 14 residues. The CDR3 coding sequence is TGCGCCAGCAGCTCCCGGACAGGCACCTACGAGCAGTACTTC. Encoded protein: CASSSRTGTYEQYF.

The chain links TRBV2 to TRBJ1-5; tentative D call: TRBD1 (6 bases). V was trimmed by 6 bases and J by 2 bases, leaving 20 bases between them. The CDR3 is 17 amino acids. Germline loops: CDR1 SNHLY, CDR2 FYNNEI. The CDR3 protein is CASSRTVPYLGNQPQHF. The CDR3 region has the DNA TGTGCCAGCAGCCGGACAGTCCCGTATCTGGGCAATCAGCCCCAGCATTTT. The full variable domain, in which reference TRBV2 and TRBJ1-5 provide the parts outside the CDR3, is EPEVTQTPSHQVTQMGQEVILRCVPISNHLYFYWYRQILGQKVEFLVSFYNNEISEKSEIFDDQFSVERPDGSNFTLKIRSTKLEDSAMYFCASSRTVPYLGNQPQHFGDGTRLSIL.

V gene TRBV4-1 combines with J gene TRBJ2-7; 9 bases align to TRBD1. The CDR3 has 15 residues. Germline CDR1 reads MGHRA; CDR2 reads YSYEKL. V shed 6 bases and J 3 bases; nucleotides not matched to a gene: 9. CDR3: CASSPGTGIFYEQYF. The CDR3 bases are TGCGCCAGCAGTCCTGGGACAGGGATCTTCTACGAGCAGTACTTC.

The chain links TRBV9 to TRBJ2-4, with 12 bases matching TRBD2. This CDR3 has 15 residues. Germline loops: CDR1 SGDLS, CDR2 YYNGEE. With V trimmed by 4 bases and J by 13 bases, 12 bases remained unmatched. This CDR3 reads CASSSTPGLAGKQYF. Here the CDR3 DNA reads TGTGCCAGCAGCTCGACTCCGGGACTAGCGGGCAAACAGTACTTC.

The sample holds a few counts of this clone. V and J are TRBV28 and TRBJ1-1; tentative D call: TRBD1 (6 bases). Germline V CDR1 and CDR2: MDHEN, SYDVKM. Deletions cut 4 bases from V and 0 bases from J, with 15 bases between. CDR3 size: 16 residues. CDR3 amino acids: CASSSGHATVNTEAFF. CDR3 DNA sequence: TGTGCCAGCAGTTCGGGACATGCAACAGTGAACACTGAAGCTTTCTTT.

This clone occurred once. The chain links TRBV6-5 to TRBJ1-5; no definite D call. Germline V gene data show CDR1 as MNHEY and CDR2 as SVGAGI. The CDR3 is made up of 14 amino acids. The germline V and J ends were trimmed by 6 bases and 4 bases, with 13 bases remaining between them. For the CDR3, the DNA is TGTGCCAGCAGCCTCACAGTTAGTAATCAGCCCCAGCATTTT. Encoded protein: CASSLTVSNQPQHF.

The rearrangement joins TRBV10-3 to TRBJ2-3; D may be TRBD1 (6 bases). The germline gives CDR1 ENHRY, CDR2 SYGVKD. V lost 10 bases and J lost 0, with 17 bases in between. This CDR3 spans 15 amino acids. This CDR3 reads CATSPRGRSTDTQYF. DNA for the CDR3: TGTGCCACCTCCCCCAGGGGAAGAAGCACAGATACGCAGTATTTT.

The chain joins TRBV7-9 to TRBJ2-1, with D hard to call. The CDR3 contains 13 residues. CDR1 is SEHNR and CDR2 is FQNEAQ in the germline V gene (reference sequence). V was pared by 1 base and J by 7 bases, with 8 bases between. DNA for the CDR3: TGTGCCAGCAGCTTAGTAGTGGCAAATGAGCAGTTCTTC. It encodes CASSLVVANEQFF.